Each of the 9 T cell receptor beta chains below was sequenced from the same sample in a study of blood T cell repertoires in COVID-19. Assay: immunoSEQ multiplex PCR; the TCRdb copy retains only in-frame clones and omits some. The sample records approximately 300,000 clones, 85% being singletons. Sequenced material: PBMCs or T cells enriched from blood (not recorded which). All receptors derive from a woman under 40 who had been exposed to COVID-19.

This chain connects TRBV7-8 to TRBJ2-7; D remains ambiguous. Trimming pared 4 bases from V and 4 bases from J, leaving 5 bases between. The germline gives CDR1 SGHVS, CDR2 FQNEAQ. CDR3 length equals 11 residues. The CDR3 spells CASSSRYEQYF. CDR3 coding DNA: TGTGCCAGCAGCTCCCGGTACGAGCAGTACTTC.

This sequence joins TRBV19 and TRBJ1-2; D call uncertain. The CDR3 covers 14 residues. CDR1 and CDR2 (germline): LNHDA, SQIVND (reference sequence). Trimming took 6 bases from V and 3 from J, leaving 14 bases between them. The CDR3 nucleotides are TGTGCCAGTAGATCGTATAACGGTCACTATGGCTACACCTTC. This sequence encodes CASRSYNGHYGYTF.

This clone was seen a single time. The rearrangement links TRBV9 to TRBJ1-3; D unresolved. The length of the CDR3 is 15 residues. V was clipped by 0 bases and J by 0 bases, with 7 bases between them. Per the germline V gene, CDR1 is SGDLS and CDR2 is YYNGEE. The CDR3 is CASSVVANSGNTIYF. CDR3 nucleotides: TGTGCCAGCAGCGTAGTAGCCAACTCTGGAAACACCATATATTTT.

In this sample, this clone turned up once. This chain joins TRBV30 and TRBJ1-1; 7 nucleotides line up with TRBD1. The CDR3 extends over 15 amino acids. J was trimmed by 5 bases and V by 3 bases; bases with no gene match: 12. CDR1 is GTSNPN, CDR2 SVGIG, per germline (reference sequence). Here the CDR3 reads CAWRGKTGVGTEAFF. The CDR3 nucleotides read TGTGCCTGGAGAGGGAAAACAGGGGTCGGAACTGAAGCTTTCTTT.

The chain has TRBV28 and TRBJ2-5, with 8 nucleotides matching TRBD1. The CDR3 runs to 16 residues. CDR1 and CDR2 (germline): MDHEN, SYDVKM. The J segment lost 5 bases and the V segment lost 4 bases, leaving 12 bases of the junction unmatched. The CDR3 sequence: CASSSNRQGRYETQYF. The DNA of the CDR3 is TGTGCCAGCAGTTCCAATCGACAGGGGAGGTACGAGACCCAGTACTTC.

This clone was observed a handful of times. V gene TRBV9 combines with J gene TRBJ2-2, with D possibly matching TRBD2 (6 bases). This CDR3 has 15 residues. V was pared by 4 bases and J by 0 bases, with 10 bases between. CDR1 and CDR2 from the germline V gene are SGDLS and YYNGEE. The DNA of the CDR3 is TGTGCCAGCAGCACTGGGACTTCGAACACCGGGGAGCTGTTTTTT. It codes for CASSTGTSNTGELFF.

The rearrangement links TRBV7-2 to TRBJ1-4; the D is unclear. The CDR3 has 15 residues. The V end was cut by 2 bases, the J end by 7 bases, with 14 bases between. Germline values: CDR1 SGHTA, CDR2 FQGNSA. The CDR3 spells CASSLSRGAFEKLFF. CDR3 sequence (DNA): TGTGCCAGCAGCTTAAGCCGCGGCGCATTTGAAAAACTGTTTTTT.

This CDR3 is CASYRDGSYEQYF. CDR3 DNA: TGCGCCAGCTACAGGGATGGGAGCTACGAGCAGTACTTC. J is TRBJ2-7 and V is TRBV5-1; possible D gene TRBD1, 6 bases. This CDR3 region has 13 residues. Germline loops: CDR1 SGHRS, CDR2 YFSETQ. Trimming took off 7 bases at V and 3 bases at J, with 14 bases between the two ends.

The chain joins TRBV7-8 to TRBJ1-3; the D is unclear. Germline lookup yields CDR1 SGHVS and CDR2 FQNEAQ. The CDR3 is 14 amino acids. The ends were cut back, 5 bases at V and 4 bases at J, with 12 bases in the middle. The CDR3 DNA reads TGTGCCAGCAGCCCGCAGTTCGCAGGAAACACCATATATTTT. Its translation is CASSPQFAGNTIYF.